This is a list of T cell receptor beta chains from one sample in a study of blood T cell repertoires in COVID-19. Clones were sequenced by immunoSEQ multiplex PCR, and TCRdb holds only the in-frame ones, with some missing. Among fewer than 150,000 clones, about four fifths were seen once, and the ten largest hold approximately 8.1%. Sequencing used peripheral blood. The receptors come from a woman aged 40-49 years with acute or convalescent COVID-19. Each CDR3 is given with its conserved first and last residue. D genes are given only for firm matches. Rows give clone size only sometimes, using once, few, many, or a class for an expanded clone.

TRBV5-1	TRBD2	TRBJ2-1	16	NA	TGCGCCAGCAGCTCCCTTAGCGGGGGGACCTACAATGAGCAGTTCTTC	CASSSLSGGTYNEQFF
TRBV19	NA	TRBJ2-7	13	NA	TGTGCCAGTAGTATAACGGGGAGCTACGAGCAGTACTTC	CASSITGSYEQYF
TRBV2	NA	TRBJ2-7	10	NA	TGTGCCAGCAGCTTATCCGAGCAGTACTTC	CASSLSEQYF
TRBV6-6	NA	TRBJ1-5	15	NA	TGTGCCAGCAGTTACAACGGTAATAGCAATCAGCCCCAGCATTTT	CASSYNGNSNQPQHF
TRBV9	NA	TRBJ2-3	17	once	TGTGCCAGCAGCCCAGTGGCGGTCGATGGTAGCACAGATACGCAGTATTTT	CASSPVAVDGSTDTQYF
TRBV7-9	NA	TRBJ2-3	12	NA	TGTGCTGGCGGCTCTAGCACAGATACGCAGTATTTT	CAGGSSTDTQYF
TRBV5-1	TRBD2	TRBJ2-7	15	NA	TGCGCCAGCAGCTTGACTAGCGGGGGGCCCTACGAGCAGTACTTC	CASSLTSGGPYEQYF
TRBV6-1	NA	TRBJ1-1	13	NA	TGTGCCAGCAGTGAGCGACCGGGCACTGAAGCTTTCTTT	CASSERPGTEAFF
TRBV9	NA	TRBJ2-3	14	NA	TGTGCCAGCAGCGTAGCAGGGAGGTCAGATACGCAGTATTTT	CASSVAGRSDTQYF
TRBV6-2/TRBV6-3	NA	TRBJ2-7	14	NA	TGTGCCAGCAGTTCCCTCAGAGGTTCCTACGAGCAGTACTTC	CASSSLRGSYEQYF
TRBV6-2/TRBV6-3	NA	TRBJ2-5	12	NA	TGTGCCAGCAGTCGAGGACAAGAGACCCAGTACTTC	CASSRGQETQYF
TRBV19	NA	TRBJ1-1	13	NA	TGTGCCAGTAGTATCCAGGGAAGTGCTGAAGCTTTCTTT	CASSIQGSAEAFF
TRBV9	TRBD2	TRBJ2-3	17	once	TGTGCCAGCAGCGGGGCCGGGCTAGCGGGGCGCACAGATACGCAGTATTTT	CASSGAGLAGRTDTQYF
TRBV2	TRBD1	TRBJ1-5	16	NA	TGTGCCAGCAGTCACAGGGGGACAGAAAGTAGTCAGCCCCAGCATTTT	CASSHRGTESSQPQHF
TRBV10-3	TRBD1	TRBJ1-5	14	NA	TGTGCCACCGGGGACAGGGTTGGGGATCAGCCCCAGCATTTT	CATGDRVGDQPQHF
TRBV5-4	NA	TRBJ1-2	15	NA	TGTGCCAGCAGCTTCACGAGAGAGTTTAACTATGGCTACACCTTC	CASSFTREFNYGYTF
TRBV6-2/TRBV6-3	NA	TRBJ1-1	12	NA	TGTGCCAGCAGTCGCGGATCGTCTGAAGCTTTCTTT	CASSRGSSEAFF
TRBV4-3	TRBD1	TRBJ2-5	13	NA	TGCGCCAGCAGCCTAGGACAGGGGAAGACCCAGTACTTC	CASSLGQGKTQYF
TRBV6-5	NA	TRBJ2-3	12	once	TGTGCCAGCTATGTGACAGCAGATACGCAGTATTTT	CASYVTADTQYF
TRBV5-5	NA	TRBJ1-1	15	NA	TGTGCCAGCAGCATAGGAAGACAGTTGAACACTGAAGCTTTCTTT	CASSIGRQLNTEAFF
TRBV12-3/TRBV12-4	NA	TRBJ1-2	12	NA	TGTGCCAGCAGTCCGGACAGCTATGGCTACACCTTC	CASSPDSYGYTF
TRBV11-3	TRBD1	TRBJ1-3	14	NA	TGTGCCAGCAGCTCGACAGGGTCTGGAAACACCATATATTTT	CASSSTGSGNTIYF
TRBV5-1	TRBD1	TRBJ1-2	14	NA	TGCGCCAGCAGCTCCCTGACAGGGGGCTATGGCTACACCTTC	CASSSLTGGYGYTF
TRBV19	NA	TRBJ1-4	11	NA	TGTGCCAGTAGTATAGGCGGAAAACTGTTTTTT	CASSIGGKLFF
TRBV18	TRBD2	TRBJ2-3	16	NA	TGTGCCAGCTCGTCAACACTAGCGGGGGGGGCTGATACGCAGTATTTT	CASSSTLAGGADTQYF
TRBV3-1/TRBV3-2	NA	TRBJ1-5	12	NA	TGTGCCAGCAGCCAGGGGGGTCAGCCCCAGCATTTT	CASSQGGQPQHF
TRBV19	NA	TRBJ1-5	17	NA	TGTGCCAGTAGTATAGGTCTCTCGCAGGACTACAATCAGCCCCAGCATTTT	CASSIGLSQDYNQPQHF
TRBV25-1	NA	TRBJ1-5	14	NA	TGTGCCAGCAGCCGAGGACAGAGTCTACAGCCCCAGCATTTT	CASSRGQSLQPQHF
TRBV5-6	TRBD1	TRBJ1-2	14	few	TGTGCCAGCAGCCGGGACAGGGCACGAAGTGGCTACACCTTC	CASSRDRARSGYTF
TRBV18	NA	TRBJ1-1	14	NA	TGTGCCAGCTCACCCCTGGACAGTAACACTGAAGCTTTCTTT	CASSPLDSNTEAFF
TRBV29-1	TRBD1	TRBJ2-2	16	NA	TGCAGCGTTCGCACTTCAGGACAGGGAGAGACCGGGGAGCTGTTTTTT	CSVRTSGQGETGELFF
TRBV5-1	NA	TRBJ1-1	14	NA	TGCGCCAGCAGCTTGTGGCAGAGGGACACTGAAGCTTTCTTT	CASSLWQRDTEAFF
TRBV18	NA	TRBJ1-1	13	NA	TGTGCCAGCTCACCGGGGGGAAACACTGAAGCTTTCTTT	CASSPGGNTEAFF
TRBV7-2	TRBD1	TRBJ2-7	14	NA	TGTGCCAGCAGCTTGGCAGGGGGCTCTCCCGAGCAGTACTTC	CASSLAGGSPEQYF
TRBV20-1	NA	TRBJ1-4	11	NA	TGCAGTGCTAGTTCTAAACAAAAACTGTTTTTT	CSASSKQKLFF
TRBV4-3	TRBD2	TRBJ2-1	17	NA	TGCGCCAGCAGCCAAGATCTAGCGGGATTCACCTACAATGAGCAGTTCTTC	CASSQDLAGFTYNEQFF
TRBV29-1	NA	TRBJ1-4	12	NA	TGCAGCGTTCTCGACTTGAGCGAAAAACTGTTTTTT	CSVLDLSEKLFF
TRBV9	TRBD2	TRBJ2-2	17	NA	TGTGCCAGCAGCTTTAGACTAGCGGGGGGAAGCACCGGGGAGCTGTTTTTT	CASSFRLAGGSTGELFF
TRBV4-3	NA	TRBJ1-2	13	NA	TGCGCCAGCAGCCAAGACGGGATCTGGGGCTACACCTTC	CASSQDGIWGYTF
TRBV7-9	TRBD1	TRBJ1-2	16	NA	TGTGCCAGCAGCTTGGGACAGGCAGGGGGAAACTATGGCTACACCTTC	CASSLGQAGGNYGYTF
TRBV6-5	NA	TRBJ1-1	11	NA	TGTGCCAGCTGGGGCGGAACTGAAGCTTTCTTT	CASWGGTEAFF
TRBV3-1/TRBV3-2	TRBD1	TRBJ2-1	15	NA	TGTGCCAGCAGCCAAGGACAGGGTTCGGGCAATGAGCAGTTCTTC	CASSQGQGSGNEQFF
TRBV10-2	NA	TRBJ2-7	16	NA	TGCGCCAGCAGTGAGAGGGTAGGGACACGGCTTTACGAGCAGTACTTC	CASSERVGTRLYEQYF
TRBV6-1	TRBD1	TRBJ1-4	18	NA	TGTGCCAGCAGTGAAAGAAGGGGATGGGGACAGACAAATGAAAAACTGTTTTTT	CASSERRGWGQTNEKLFF
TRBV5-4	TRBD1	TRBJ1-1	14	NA	TGTGCCAGCAGAAGGGACAGCATGAACACTGAAGCTTTCTTT	CASRRDSMNTEAFF
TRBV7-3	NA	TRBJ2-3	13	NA	TGTGCCAGCAGCCCAGGGAAACTTCTTACGCAGTATTTT	CASSPGKLLTQYF
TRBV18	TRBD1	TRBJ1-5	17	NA	TGTGCCAGCTCGCCCTGGGGGCCCGGGACAGCAGATCAGCCCCAGCATTTT	CASSPWGPGTADQPQHF
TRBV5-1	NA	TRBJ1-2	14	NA	TGCGCCAGCAGCTTGAATTCTGAGAACTATGGCTACACCTTC	CASSLNSENYGYTF
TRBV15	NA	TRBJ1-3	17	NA	TGTGCCACCAGCAGAGACATTTGGGCCCCCTCTGGAAACACCATATATTTT	CATSRDIWAPSGNTIYF
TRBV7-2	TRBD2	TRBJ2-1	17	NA	TGTGCCAGCAGCCTCAACCCAGCGGGGGGTCCCTACAATGAGCAGTTCTTC	CASSLNPAGGPYNEQFF